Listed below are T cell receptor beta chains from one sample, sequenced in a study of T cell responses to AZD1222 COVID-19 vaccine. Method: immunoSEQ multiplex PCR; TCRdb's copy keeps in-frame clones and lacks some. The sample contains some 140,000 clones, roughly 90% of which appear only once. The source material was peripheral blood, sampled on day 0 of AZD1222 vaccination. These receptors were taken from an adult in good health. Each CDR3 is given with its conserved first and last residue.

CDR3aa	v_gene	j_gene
CSVRQGVNIQYF	TRBV29-1	TRBJ2-4
CASRLGQKTGELFF	TRBV6-5	TRBJ2-2
CASSIAQGYYGYTF	TRBV19	TRBJ1-2
CATSDSRDGDRLYEQYF	TRBV24-1	TRBJ2-7
CAWGGGLGNTEAFF	TRBV30	TRBJ1-1
CASSWGSYEQYF	TRBV7-2	TRBJ2-7
CASSTTGGYQPQHF	TRBV28	TRBJ1-5
CASSPSLAGKETQYF	TRBV3-1/TRBV3-2	TRBJ2-5
CASSRRAGTTDTQYF	TRBV7-3	TRBJ2-3
CASRPKNTKESGQETQYF	TRBV12-2	TRBJ2-5
CAWSSAHNSPLHF	TRBV30	TRBJ1-6
CASSQDRGNQPQHF	TRBV4-3	TRBJ1-5
CASQTGGYTF	TRBV2	TRBJ1-2
CASSLGGTGANVLTF	TRBV5-1	TRBJ2-6
CATMASSDTQYF	TRBV24-1	TRBJ2-3
CASSPSGIYEQYF	TRBV9	TRBJ2-7
CASTLGRFIAEAFF	TRBV28	TRBJ1-1
CASSQDNGGWPQHF	TRBV14	TRBJ1-5
CASSPAARTRADEQFF	TRBV7-3	TRBJ2-1
CASRRDLGRTDTQYF	TRBV2	TRBJ2-3
CASSIARGKNQPQHF	TRBV19	TRBJ1-5
CASSRQGQETQYF	TRBV11-2	TRBJ2-5
CASSLTENTEAFF	TRBV5-1	TRBJ1-1
CASSYSLGRDNQPQHF	TRBV6-6	TRBJ1-5
CASRLDLEREQYF	TRBV7-9	TRBJ2-7
CASRSTLNTEAFF	TRBV6-5	TRBJ1-1
CASLRDGQYF	TRBV2	TRBJ2-7
CASSQESSAGGYEQYF	TRBV4-1	TRBJ2-7
CASSLAVTLYEQYF	TRBV5-1	TRBJ2-7
CASSQQGGTGELFF	TRBV6-2/TRBV6-3	TRBJ2-2
CASSLGGASYNEQFF	TRBV28	TRBJ2-1
CASSDRVEEKLFF	TRBV2	TRBJ1-4
CASSYREAEAFF	TRBV6-6	TRBJ1-1
CASLGYMNTEAFF	TRBV19	TRBJ1-1
CASSELTANQPQHF	TRBV2	TRBJ1-5
CASSQAGSAYEQYF	TRBV4-1	TRBJ2-7
CASSESAGVALEAFF	TRBV6-1	TRBJ1-1
CASSFGGNAEAFF	TRBV27	TRBJ1-1
CASSIQENYGYTF	TRBV19	TRBJ1-2
CASSSDGGNTEAFF	TRBV5-1	TRBJ1-1